This T cell receptor beta chain was captured by sequencing in a study of cytomegalovirus exposure and HLA in healthy donors. This clone was seen more than once but under ten times. Other DNA sequences from this sample encode an identical CDR3 as well. The CDR3 runs 15 residues. Germline V gene data show CDR1 as MGHRA and CDR2 as YSYEKL. The V and J ends lost 0 bases and 7 bases, in that order; junction bases with no gene match: 3. Primers included in the PCR were 60 Vbeta and 13 Jbeta primers. The method was immunoSEQ multiplex PCR; TCRdb's version includes in-frame clones alone and lacks a portion of them. The profile shows 70,000 to 95,000 clones, more than 55% of them singletons.

The sample taken for sequencing was PBMCs. The clonotype originates from a woman aged 30 to 39 in good health and CMV-seropositive. V gene TRBV4-1 combines with J gene TRBJ1-4; 9 bases fit TRBD1. CDR3 amino acids: CASSQDGTGSEKLFF. CDR3 in DNA: TGCGCCAGCAGCCAAGACGGGACAGGGAGTGAAAAACTGTTTTTT.